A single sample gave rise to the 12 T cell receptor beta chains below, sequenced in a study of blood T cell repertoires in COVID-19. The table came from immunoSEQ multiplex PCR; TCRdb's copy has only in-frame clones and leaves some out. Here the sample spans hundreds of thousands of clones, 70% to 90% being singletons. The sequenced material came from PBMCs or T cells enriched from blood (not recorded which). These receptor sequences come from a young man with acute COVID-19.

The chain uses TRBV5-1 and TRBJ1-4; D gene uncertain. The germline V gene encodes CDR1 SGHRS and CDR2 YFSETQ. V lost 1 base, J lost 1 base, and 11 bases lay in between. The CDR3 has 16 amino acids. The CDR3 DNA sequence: TGCGCCAGCAGCTTGCGGCCAACAGAAACTAATGAAAAACTGTTTTTT. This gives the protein CASSLRPTETNEKLFF.

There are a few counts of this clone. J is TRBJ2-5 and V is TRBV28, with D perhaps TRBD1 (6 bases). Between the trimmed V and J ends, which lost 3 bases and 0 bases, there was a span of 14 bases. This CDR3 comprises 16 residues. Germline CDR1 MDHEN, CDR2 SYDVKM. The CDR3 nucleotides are TGTGCCAGCAGTTTTCTCGGTACAGGGTACCAAGAGACCCAGTACTTC. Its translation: CASSFLGTGYQETQYF. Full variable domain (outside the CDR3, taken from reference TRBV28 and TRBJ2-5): DVKVTQSSRYLVKRTGEKVFLECVQDMDHENMFWYRQDPGLGLRLIYFSYDVKMKEKGDIPEGYSVSREKKERFSLILESASTNQTSMYLCASSFLGTGYQETQYFGPGTRLLVL.

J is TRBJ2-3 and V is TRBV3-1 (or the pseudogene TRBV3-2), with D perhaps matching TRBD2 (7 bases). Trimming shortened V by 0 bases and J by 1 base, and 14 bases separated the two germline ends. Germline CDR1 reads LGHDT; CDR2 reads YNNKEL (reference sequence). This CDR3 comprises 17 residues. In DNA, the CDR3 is TGTGCCAGCAGCCAAGATCGGCGGGGGCGAGGCACAGATACGCAGTATTTT. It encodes CASSQDRRGRGTDTQYF.

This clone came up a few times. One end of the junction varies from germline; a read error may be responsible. Here the CDR3 DNA reads TGTGCCAGCAGCGTAGACCCTATTTCGACAGGGGTGAAAACTGAAGCTTTCTTT. The encoded protein is CASSVDPISTGVKTEAFF. The rearrangement joins TRBV9 to TRBJ1-1; TRBD1 aligns across 8 bases. The CDR3 extends over 18 amino acids. Looked up from germline, CDR1 is SGDLS and CDR2 is YYNGEE.

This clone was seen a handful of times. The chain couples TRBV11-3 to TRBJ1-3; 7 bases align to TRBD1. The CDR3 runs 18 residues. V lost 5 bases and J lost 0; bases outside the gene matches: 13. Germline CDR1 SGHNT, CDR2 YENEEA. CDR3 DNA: TGTGCCAGCAGCCCTTGCCGGAGACAGGGAGACTCTGGAAACACCATATATTTT. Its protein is CASSPCRRQGDSGNTIYF.

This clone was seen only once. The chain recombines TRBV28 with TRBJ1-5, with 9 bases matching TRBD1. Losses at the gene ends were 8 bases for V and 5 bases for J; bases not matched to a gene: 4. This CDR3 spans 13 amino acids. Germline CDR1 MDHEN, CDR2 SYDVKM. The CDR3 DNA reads TGTGCCAGCGAGGACAGGGGTCATCAGCCCCAGCATTTT. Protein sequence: CASEDRGHQPQHF.

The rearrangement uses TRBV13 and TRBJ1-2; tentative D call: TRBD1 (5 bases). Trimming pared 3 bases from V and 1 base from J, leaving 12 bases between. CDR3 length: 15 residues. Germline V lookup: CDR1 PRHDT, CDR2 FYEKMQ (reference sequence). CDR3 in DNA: TGTGCCAGCAGCTTCTATAGGGGCAATAACTATGGCTACACCTTC. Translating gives CASSFYRGNNYGYTF.

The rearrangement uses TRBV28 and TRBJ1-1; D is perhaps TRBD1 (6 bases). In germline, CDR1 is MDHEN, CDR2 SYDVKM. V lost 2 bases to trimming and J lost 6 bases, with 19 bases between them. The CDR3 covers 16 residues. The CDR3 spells CASSLVMRGAAAEAFF. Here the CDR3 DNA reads TGTGCCAGCAGTTTAGTAATGCGGGGGGCGGCCGCTGAAGCTTTCTTT.

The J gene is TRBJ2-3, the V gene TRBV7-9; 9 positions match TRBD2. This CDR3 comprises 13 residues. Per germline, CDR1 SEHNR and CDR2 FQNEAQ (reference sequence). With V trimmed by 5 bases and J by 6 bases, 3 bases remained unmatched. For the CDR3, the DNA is TGTGCCAGCAGCCGCGGGGGGGTGGATACGCAGTATTTT. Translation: CASSRGGVDTQYF. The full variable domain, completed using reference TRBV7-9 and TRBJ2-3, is DTGVSQNPRHKITKRGQNVTFRCDPISEHNRLYWYRQTLGQGPEFLTYFQNEAQLEKSRLLSDRFSAERPKGSFSTLEIQRTEQGDSAMYLCASSRGGVDTQYFGPGTRLTVL.

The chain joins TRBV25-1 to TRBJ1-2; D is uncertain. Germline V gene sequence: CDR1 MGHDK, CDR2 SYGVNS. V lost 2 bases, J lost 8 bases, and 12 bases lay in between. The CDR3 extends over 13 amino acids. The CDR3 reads CASSELLGGGYTF. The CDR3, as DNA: TGTGCCAGCAGTGAACTCTTGGGCGGGGGCTACACCTTC.

CDR3 sequence (DNA): TGTGCCAGCAGCCCTAGCGAAGCAGGCGAGCAGTACTTC. Translating gives CASSPSEAGEQYF. The V and J genes are TRBV7-2 and TRBJ2-7, with a tentative D call TRBD2 (6 bases). The V gene's germline CDR1 is SGHTA and CDR2 FQGNSA. This CDR3 region has 13 residues. Deletions cut 5 bases from V and 6 bases from J, with 14 bases between.

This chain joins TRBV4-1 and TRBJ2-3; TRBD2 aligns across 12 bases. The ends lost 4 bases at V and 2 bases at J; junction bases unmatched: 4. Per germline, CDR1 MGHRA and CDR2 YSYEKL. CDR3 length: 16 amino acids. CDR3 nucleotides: TGCGCCAGCAGCCGACTAGCGGGGGTTTCCACAGATACGCAGTATTTT. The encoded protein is CASSRLAGVSTDTQYF.